The present entry profiles one T cell receptor (beta chain) with its context. The data are from a study of T cell responses to AZD1222 COVID-19 vaccine. The overall study: Second-dose schedules of about 4 or about 12 weeks were combined.

Germline V CDR1 and CDR2: SGHAT, FQNNGV. This CDR3 contains 14 residues. The J segment lost 6 bases and the V segment lost 5 bases, leaving 10 bases of the junction unmatched. Produced via immunoSEQ multiplex PCR; TCRdb's table is partial and in-frame only. This sample yields about 150,000 clones, of which approximately 93% are seen a single time; under 6.5% belongs to the top ten. The chain is built from TRBV11-2 and TRBJ2-7, with 7 bases matching TRBD2. This specimen consisted of peripheral blood, obtained on day 0 of AZD1222 vaccination. The receptor was isolated from an adult in good health. The CDR3, as DNA: TGTGCCAGCAGCGGTCGACTAGCCAGCTCCGAGCAGTACTTC. It encodes CASSGRLASSEQYF.